The clone carrying this TCR beta chain was observed many times. Its matching antigen is unknown. Barcoded TCR alpha and TCR beta cDNA libraries with UMIs came from 5'RACE using constant-segment primers. MiXCR, applied by TCRdb to the 5' RACE reads, yields one record per CDR3 protein. The profile covers over 50,000 distinct CDR3 sequences, with 9.3% appearing a single time and 10% to 15% taken by the ten largest. Germline CDR1 DFQATT, CDR2 SNEGSKA (reference sequence). The CDR3 runs 17 residues. V gave up 0 bases and J gave up 1 base, with 18 bases separating them. These data originate in a study of T-cell memory formation after mild COVID-19. Study summary: TCR clusters showed largely donor specificity. Study results and limitations: CD4+ contracting clones were found mainly in CM and EM, and CD8+ ones in EMRA. Researchers found some responding clones in pre-infection memory, a sign that cross-reactive memory joined.

The chain couples TRBV20-1 to TRBJ2-5; D is possibly TRBD2 (5 bases). Sequencing was performed on PBMCs or a T cell subset sorted from them (not recorded which). This TCR derives from an adult woman who had mild COVID-19 (a few samples of this study predate the infection). Cell type and time point are not known. DNA for the CDR3: TGCAGTGCTAGAGATTTTATGGCGGGTGGGCTCCAAGAGACCCAGTACTTC. It yields the protein CSARDFMAGGLQETQYF.